This entry features one TCR beta chain sequence. This specimen comes from a study of blood T cell repertoires in COVID-19. About the research overall: The samples span acute and convalescent COVID-19 from the United States, Italy and Spain.

Repertoires were generated with immunoSEQ multiplex PCR, while TCRdb's copy carries only in-frame clones and drops some. Among fewer than 250,000 clones listed, 87% were seen once. Recruitment covered under 25 US areas and drew participants whose ages spanned roughly 18 to 89 years. Germline CDR1 is SQVTM and CDR2 is ANQGSEA. V was cut by 6 bases and J by 12 bases, with 15 bases left in between. The CDR3 has 11 amino acids. The sequenced material came from PBMCs or T cells enriched from blood (not recorded which). The chain links TRBV29-1 to TRBJ2-1; D possibly corresponds to TRBD1 (5 bases). This receptor was identified in a woman in her 30s with acute COVID-19. Here the CDR3 DNA reads TGCAGCGTGGACACCAGGTCATGGCAGTTCTTC. It yields the protein CSVDTRSWQFF.